A single sample is the source of the 10 T cell receptor beta chains below, sequenced in a study of blood T cell repertoires in COVID-19. Some clones are missing from TCRdb's copy, which holds only in-frame ones; the method was immunoSEQ multiplex PCR. The data hold 350,000 to 450,000 clones, with about 89% observed a single time. Material for sequencing was PBMCs or T cells enriched from blood (not recorded which). These receptor sequences come from a man aged 35-49 years in a cohort exposed to, infected with or recovered from COVID-19 (not recorded which).

On this clone: Other DNA variants within this sample encode the same CDR3. The genes are TRBV18 and TRBJ2-3; tentative D call: TRBD2 (6 bases). Trimming took off 4 bases at V and 6 bases at J, with 11 bases between the two ends. This CDR3 spans 13 amino acids. Germline loops: CDR1 KGHSH, CDR2 LQKENI. The CDR3 bases are TGTGCCAGCTCACTCGCGGGGACTGATACGCAGTATTTT. This gives the protein CASSLAGTDTQYF. The entire variable domain, with the rest obtained from reference TRBV18 and TRBJ2-3, is as follows: NAGVMQNPRHLVRRRGQEARLRCSPMKGHSHVYWYRQLPEEGLKFMVYLQKENIIDESGMPKERFSAEFPKEGPSILRIQQVVRGDSAAYFCASSLAGTDTQYFGPGTRLTVL.

The chain carries TRBV28 and TRBJ1-5, with D hard to call. The CDR3 consists of 13 residues. Germline CDR1 and CDR2: MDHEN and SYDVKM. V was shortened by 5 bases and J by 5 bases, with 10 bases between the two germline ends. CDR3 DNA: TGTGCCAGCAGTGCCGTAACGGATCAGCCCCAGCATTTT. Encoded protein: CASSAVTDQPQHF.

The genes are TRBV19 and TRBJ2-1; D gene ambiguous. This CDR3 region has 13 residues. V lost 4 bases and J 9 bases, leaving 13 bases between the germline ends. The germline V gene encodes CDR1 LNHDA and CDR2 SQIVND (reference sequence). CDR3 loop: CASSTLGQGEQFF. CDR3 coding DNA: TGTGCCAGTAGTACCCTAGGCCAAGGTGAGCAGTTCTTC.

The CDR3 region has the DNA TGTGCCAGCTCACTCGGGACTAGCGGGAGGGGCGAGCAGTACTTC. Residues: CASSLGTSGRGEQYF. V is TRBV18 and J is TRBJ2-7, with 16 bases fitting TRBD2. After removal of 4 bases from V and 6 bases from J, the junction contained 3 bases not matched to a gene. CDR1 and CDR2 (germline): KGHSH, LQKENI. CDR3 length: 15 amino acids.

This clone was picked up one time. The J gene is TRBJ1-1, the V gene TRBV5-6, with 10 bases identical to TRBD1. Per the germline V gene, CDR1 is SGHDT and CDR2 is YYEEEE. CDR3 size: 16 residues. The V gene end was trimmed by 3 bases and the J gene end by 8 bases; junction bases not matched to a gene: 13. In DNA, the CDR3 is TGTGCCAGCAGCTCCCGGGACAGGGGCACTTGGCCCGAAGCTTTCTTT. It yields the protein CASSSRDRGTWPEAFF. Full variable domain (remainder filled in from reference TRBV5-6 and TRBJ1-1): DAGVTQSPTHLIKTRGQQVTLRCSPKSGHDTVSWYQQALGQGPQFIFQYYEEEERQRGNFPDRFSGHQFPNYSSELNVNALLLGDSALYLCASSSRDRGTWPEAFFGQGTRLTVV.

This clone was detected once. The chain's CDR3 is CSVGTVSSGANVLTF. In DNA form, the CDR3 reads TGCAGCGTGGGGACAGTGAGCTCTGGGGCCAACGTCCTGACTTTC. The V gene is TRBV29-1, the J gene TRBJ2-6; 7 nucleotides match TRBD1. CDR3 length: 15 residues. V trimming: 6 bases; J trimming: 0 bases; junction bases outside the gene matches: 5. Germline V gene sequence: CDR1 SQVTM, CDR2 ANQGSEA.

The rearrangement joins TRBV28 to TRBJ1-4, with a weak D call TRBD1 (6 bases). CDR3 size: 15 residues. Trimming took off 6 bases at V and 8 bases at J, with 19 bases between the two ends. Germline CDR1 is MDHEN and CDR2 is SYDVKM. The CDR3 DNA follows: TGTGCCAGCAGCACTCAGGCGGGGGGGGGCGAAAAACTGTTTTTT. This translates into CASSTQAGGGEKLFF.

Only a few counts were recorded for this clone. J is TRBJ1-1 and V is TRBV5-1, with D perhaps TRBD1 (6 bases). The CDR3 has 15 residues. Trimming pared 5 bases from V and 1 base from J, leaving 15 bases between. Germline lookup yields CDR1 SGHRS and CDR2 YFSETQ. The CDR3 nucleotides are TGCGCCAGCAGTTCCACTGGACAGCCGAACACTGAAGCTTTCTTT. Translated, it gives CASSSTGQPNTEAFF.

The V and J genes are TRBV9 and TRBJ1-5; the match to TRBD1 covers 10 bases. J gave up 5 bases and V 2 bases, and 4 bases lay outside the gene matches. The CDR3 covers 15 residues. Germline CDR1 and CDR2: SGDLS and YYNGEE. CDR3 amino acids: CASSVTGGVDQPQHF. The CDR3 nucleotides are TGTGCCAGCAGCGTGACAGGGGGCGTCGATCAGCCCCAGCATTTT.

The genes are TRBV20-1 and TRBJ2-1, with D possibly being TRBD2 (6 bases). From germline, CDR1 is DFQATT and CDR2 SNEGSKA (reference sequence). Deletions cut 4 bases from V and 10 bases from J, with 11 bases between. The CDR3 contains 11 residues. This CDR3 is CSAKPGREQFF. CDR3 DNA: TGCAGTGCTAAACCGGGGAGGGAGCAGTTCTTC.